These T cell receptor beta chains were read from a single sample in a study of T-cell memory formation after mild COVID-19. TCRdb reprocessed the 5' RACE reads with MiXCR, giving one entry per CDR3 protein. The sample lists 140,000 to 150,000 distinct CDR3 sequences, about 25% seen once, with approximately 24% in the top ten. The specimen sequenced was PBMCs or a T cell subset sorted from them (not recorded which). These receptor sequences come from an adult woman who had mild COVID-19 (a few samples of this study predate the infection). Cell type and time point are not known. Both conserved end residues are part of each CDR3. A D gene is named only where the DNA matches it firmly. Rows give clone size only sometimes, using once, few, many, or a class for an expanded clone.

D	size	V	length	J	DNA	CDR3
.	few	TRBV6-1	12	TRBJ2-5	TGTGCCAGCACTGAGATTTTAGGGACCCAGTACTTC	CASTEILGTQYF
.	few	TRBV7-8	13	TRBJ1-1	TGTGCCAGCAGCATCAACAGGGTGACGAAGGCTTTCTTT	CASSINRVTKAFF
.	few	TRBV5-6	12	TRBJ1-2	TGTGCCAGCAGCGCGCTTGACTATGGCTACACCTTC	CASSALDYGYTF
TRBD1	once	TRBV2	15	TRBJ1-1	TGTGCCAGCAGTGAAGAGGGACAGCTGAACACTGAAGCTTTCTTT	CASSEEGQLNTEAFF
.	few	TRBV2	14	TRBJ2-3	TGTGCCAGCAGTGACTTGGCTAGCACAGATACGCAGTATTTT	CASSDLASTDTQYF
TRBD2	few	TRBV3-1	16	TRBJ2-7	TGTGCCAGCAGCCAAGTAGCGGGAGGCCTGCTCAGCGAGCAGTACTTC	CASSQVAGGLLSEQYF
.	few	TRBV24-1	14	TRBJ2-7	TGTGCCACCAGTGTCGGGGCAGGCCCCTACGAGCAGTACTTC	CATSVGAGPYEQYF
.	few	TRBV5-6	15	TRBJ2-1	TGTGCCAGCAGCTTACTGGTTGAGACAGCCGGGGGCCAGTTCTTC	CASSLLVETAGGQFF
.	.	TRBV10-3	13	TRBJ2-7	TGTGCCATCAGTGAGTCGGTAACCTACGAGCAGTACTTC	CAISESVTYEQYF
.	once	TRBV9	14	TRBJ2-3	TGTGCCAGCAGCGTAGGTAAGCTCCGAGATACGCAGTATTTT	CASSVGKLRDTQYF
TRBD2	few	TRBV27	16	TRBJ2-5	TGTGCCAGCAGCCCAATGGGACTAGCGGGTGGGGAGACCCAGTACTTC	CASSPMGLAGGETQYF
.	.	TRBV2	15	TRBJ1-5	TGTGCCAGCAGGGAAAATTTGGGAGGCCGTCAGCCCCAGCATTTT	CASRENLGGRQPQHF
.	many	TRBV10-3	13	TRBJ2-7	TGTGCCATCAGAGAACCGGACTCCTACGAGCAGTACTTC	CAIREPDSYEQYF
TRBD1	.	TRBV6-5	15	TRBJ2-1	TGTGCCAGCAGTTGGGACAGCCGCTCCTACAATGAGCAGTTCTTC	CASSWDSRSYNEQFF
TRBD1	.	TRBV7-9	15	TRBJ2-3	TGTGCCAGCAGCCCCGGGACAGGGGGCACAGATACGCAGTATTTT	CASSPGTGGTDTQYF
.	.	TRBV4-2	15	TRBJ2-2	TGTGCCAGCAGAGGGGGGGACTCTTTCACCGGGGAGCTGTTTTTT	CASRGGDSFTGELFF
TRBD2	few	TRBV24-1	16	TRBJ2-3	TGTGCCACCAGTCACTCTAGCGGGAGTACCTGGGATACGCAGTATTTT	CATSHSSGSTWDTQYF
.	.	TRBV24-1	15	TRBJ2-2	TGTGCCACCAGGTCCGGGCAACGTGACACCGGGGAGCTGTTTTTT	CATRSGQRDTGELFF
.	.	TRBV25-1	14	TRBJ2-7	TGTGCCAGCAGTGAAGTCGGGGACGGCTCCAGCCAGTACTTC	CASSEVGDGSSQYF
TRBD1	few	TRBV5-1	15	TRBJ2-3	TGCGCCAGCAGCGTTTTGTTGGACAGGGAGTCTACGCAGTATTTT	CASSVLLDRESTQYF